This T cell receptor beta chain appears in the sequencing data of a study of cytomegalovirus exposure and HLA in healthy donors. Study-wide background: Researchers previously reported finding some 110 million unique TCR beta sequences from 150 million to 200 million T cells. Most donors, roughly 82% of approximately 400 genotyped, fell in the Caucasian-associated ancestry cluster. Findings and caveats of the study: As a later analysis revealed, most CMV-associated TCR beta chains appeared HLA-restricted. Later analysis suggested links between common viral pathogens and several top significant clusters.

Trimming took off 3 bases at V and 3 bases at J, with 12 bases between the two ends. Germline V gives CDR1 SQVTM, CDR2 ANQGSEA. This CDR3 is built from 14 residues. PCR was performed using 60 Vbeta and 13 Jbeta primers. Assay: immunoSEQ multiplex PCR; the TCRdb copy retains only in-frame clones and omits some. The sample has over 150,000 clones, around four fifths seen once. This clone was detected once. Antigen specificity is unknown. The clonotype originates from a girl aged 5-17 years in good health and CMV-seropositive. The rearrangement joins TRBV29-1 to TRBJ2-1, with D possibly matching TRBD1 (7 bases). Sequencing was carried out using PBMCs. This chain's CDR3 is CSVDQGGSYNEQFF. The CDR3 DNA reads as TGCAGCGTTGATCAGGGGGGAAGCTACAATGAGCAGTTCTTC.